The clone carrying this T cell receptor beta chain appeared a few times. The CDR3 is 16 amino acids. The V gene's germline CDR1 is KGHSH and CDR2 LQKENI. The trim removed 4 bases at V and 1 base at J, leaving 4 bases unmatched. Sequencing was performed with immunoSEQ multiplex PCR; in TCRdb, only in-frame clones are kept and a portion is missing. In the table there are approximately 580,000 clones, approximately 80% of which are singletons. These data belong to a study of shared T cell receptors in the human thymus. This sample also appeared in a second study, on human thymus T cells. That investigation notes: Thymic resections from corrective heart surgery supplied the tissue. Related research described strongly overlapping thymic repertoires in unrelated people.

Sequencing was done on a sample of thymocytes. The V call is TRBV18, the J call TRBJ1-2; 12 positions match TRBD1. The sequence was collected from a boy in the first two years of life with a congenital heart defect. CDR3 sequence: CASSRGQGAGNYGYTF. Written as DNA, the CDR3 is TGTGCCAGCTCACGGGGACAGGGGGCTGGTAACTATGGCTACACCTTC.